Shown below are 15 T cell receptor beta chains from a single sample sequenced in a study of blood T cell repertoires in COVID-19. This table comes from immunoSEQ multiplex PCR, and its TCRdb copy is limited to in-frame clones, with some not included. The repertoire holds roughly 97,000 clones, over 75% seen once, with about 1.7% in the top ten. Sequencing was done on a sample of peripheral blood. Source of these receptors: a man in his sixties with acute or convalescent COVID-19.

The chain recombines TRBV6-5 with TRBJ1-5; TRBD1 is a possible D gene (5 bases). The ends were cut back, 4 bases at V and 8 bases at J, with 12 bases in the middle. This CDR3 has 13 residues. Per the germline V gene, CDR1 is MNHEY and CDR2 is SVGAGI. CDR3 DNA: TGTGCCAGCAGTTCCACCATACAGGAGCCCCAGCATTTT. Translating gives CASSSTIQEPQHF.

The rearrangement uses TRBV30 and TRBJ1-3; no clear D. This CDR3 has 15 residues. Germline V gene lookup returns CDR1 GTSNPN and CDR2 SVGIG (reference sequence). V was cut by 3 bases and J by 1 base, with 13 bases left in between. CDR3 coding DNA: TGTGCCTGGAGGGAACGGATGAGGTCTGGAAACACCATATATTTT. This sequence encodes CAWRERMRSGNTIYF. Together with reference TRBV30 and TRBJ1-3, the CDR3 gives the full variable domain: SQTIHQWPATLVQPVGSPLSLECTVEGTSNPNLYWYRQAAGRGLQLLFYSVGIGQISSEVPQNLSASRPQDRQFILSSKKLLLSDSGFYLCAWRERMRSGNTIYFGEGSWLTVV.

The chain links TRBV6-5 to TRBJ1-6; D possibly corresponds to TRBD1 (6 bases). V was trimmed by 5 bases and J by 7 bases, leaving 12 bases between them. The CDR3 has 14 amino acids. Germline CDR1 is MNHEY and CDR2 is SVGAGI. The CDR3 region has the DNA TGTGCCAGCAGTAGGGAGGGGGGCAATTCACCCCTCCACTTT. It codes for CASSREGGNSPLHF.

V and J are TRBV10-3 and TRBJ1-5; D is uncertain. Trimming removed 0 bases from V and 2 bases from J, with 11 bases in between. Germline loops: CDR1 ENHRY, CDR2 SYGVKD. The CDR3 spans 16 residues. CDR3 residues: CAISESGRLGNQPQHF. In DNA, the CDR3 is TGTGCCATCAGTGAGTCGGGCAGATTGGGCAATCAGCCCCAGCATTTT.

The chain employs TRBV18 and TRBJ1-6; tentative D call: TRBD1 (6 bases). V lost 5 bases, J lost 5 bases, and 10 bases lay in between. Germline loops: CDR1 KGHSH, CDR2 LQKENI. The CDR3 has 14 residues. The CDR3 coding sequence is TGTGCCAGCTCAACAGGGCTAGATAATTCACCCCTCCACTTT. Amino acids: CASSTGLDNSPLHF.

CDR3 loop: CASSPGAGDRGWQPQHF. The CDR3 DNA follows: TGCGCCAGCAGCCCAGGGGCTGGGGACAGGGGATGGCAGCCCCAGCATTTT. The chain couples TRBV5-1 to TRBJ1-5; TRBD1 aligns across 10 bases. This CDR3 is 17 amino acids long. Losses at the gene ends were 4 bases for V and 7 bases for J; bases not matched to a gene: 14. The germline CDR1 and CDR2 sequences are SGHRS and YFSETQ.

This clone was observed a single time. This sequence joins TRBV19 and TRBJ1-2; unclear D gene. V lost 4 bases and J lost 8, with 17 bases in between. Germline CDR1 LNHDA, CDR2 SQIVND (reference sequence). This CDR3 is built from 14 residues. In DNA form, the CDR3 reads TGTGCCAGTAGTACCCCGGGCCGGGGTTCAGGCTACACCTTC. Translated, it gives CASSTPGRGSGYTF. The entire variable domain, with the rest obtained from reference TRBV19 and TRBJ1-2, is as follows: DGGITQSPKYLFRKEGQNVTLSCEQNLNHDAMYWYRQDPGQGLRLIYYSQIVNDFQKGDIAEGYSVSREKKESFPLTVTSAQKNPTAFYLCASSTPGRGSGYTFGSGTRLTVV.

V usage is TRBV6-4 and J usage is TRBJ2-5; maybe TRBD1 (6 bases). This CDR3 spans 13 amino acids. The ends were cut back, 3 bases at V and 3 bases at J, with 8 bases in the middle. CDR1 MRHNA and CDR2 SNTAGT come from the germline V gene. As DNA, the CDR3 is TGTGCCAGCAGTGAGGGGGCGGAAGAGACCCAGTACTTC. Translation gives CASSEGAEETQYF.

This clone appeared once. The chain links TRBV27 to TRBJ2-1; 11 nucleotides match TRBD2. The V gene end was trimmed by 3 bases and the J gene end by 5 bases; junction bases not matched to a gene: 9. The CDR3 has 17 amino acids. Germline assignment: CDR1 MNHEY and CDR2 SMNVEV (reference sequence). DNA for the CDR3: TGTGCCAGCAGTTTGGTAGCGGGGGGGTTAATAAACAATGAGCAGTTCTTC. Translating gives CASSLVAGGLINNEQFF.

V usage is TRBV7-2 and J usage is TRBJ1-3, with D hard to call. The CDR3 extends over 15 amino acids. V was shortened by 5 bases and J by 0 bases, with 11 bases between the two germline ends. CDR1 SGHTA and CDR2 FQGNSA come from the germline V gene. The chain's CDR3 is CASSPRVFSGNTIYF. Written as DNA, the CDR3 is TGTGCCAGCAGCCCGAGGGTCTTCTCTGGAAACACCATATATTTT.

The chain recombines TRBV5-8 with TRBJ1-4; 9 nucleotides match TRBD1. V lost 5 bases to trimming and J lost 8 bases; unmatched junction nucleotides: 10. Germline V CDR1 and CDR2: SGHTS, YDEGEE. This CDR3 has 15 amino acids. CDR3 DNA: TGTGCCAGCAGTTTCGGACAGGGGAGAGTCGAAAAACTGTTTTTT. Its protein is CASSFGQGRVEKLFF.

This clone appeared once. The chain combines TRBV4-1 with TRBJ1-6; D is unresolved. The CDR3 has 15 residues. Between the trimmed V and J ends, which lost 0 bases and 9 bases, there was a span of 12 bases. Germline V CDR1 and CDR2: MGHRA, YSYEKL. CDR3 coding DNA: TGCGCCAGCAGCCAAGATATGACATTTCCTTCACCCCTCCACTTT. Translation gives CASSQDMTFPSPLHF.

The J gene is TRBJ2-1, the V gene TRBV19, with D perhaps TRBD2 (5 bases). Trimming left V 7 bases short and J 8 bases short, with 24 bases between. There are 16 residues in the CDR3. Looked up from germline, CDR1 is LNHDA and CDR2 is SQIVND (reference sequence). CDR3 residues: CASIPYHSSRADEQFF. DNA for the CDR3: TGTGCCAGTATCCCTTATCATTCGTCGAGGGCCGATGAGCAGTTCTTC.

A remark on this clone: The sample carries other DNA sequences with the same CDR3. The chain recombines TRBV18 with TRBJ1-3; D call uncertain. The CDR3 is 14 residues long. In germline, CDR1 is KGHSH, CDR2 LQKENI. Between the trimmed V and J ends, which lost 3 bases and 0 bases, there was a span of 6 bases. The CDR3 protein is CASSPQRSGNTIYF. The CDR3 DNA reads as TGTGCCAGCTCACCGCAGCGCTCTGGAAACACCATATATTTT.

CDR3 in amino acids: CASSQDLRGGKPWDTGELFF. The CDR3, as DNA: TGTGCCAGCTCCCAAGACCTGCGGGGGGGGAAACCGTGGGACACCGGGGAGCTGTTTTTT. The chain joins TRBV2 to TRBJ2-2; 9 bases match TRBD2. Unmatched junction bases numbered 22, after V lost 8 bases and J lost 3 bases. The CDR3 loop spans 20 amino acids. Germline CDR1 and CDR2: SNHLY and FYNNEI.